This record covers a single TCR beta chain. Its specificity is unknown. The germline V and J ends were trimmed by 7 bases and 2 bases, with 9 bases remaining between them. The CDR3 runs to 12 residues. CDR1 and CDR2 (germline): MNHEY, SVGAGI. Only in-frame clones appear in the TCRdb table, and some are missing; sequencing was by immunoSEQ multiplex PCR. The sample includes 35,000 to 50,000 clones, roughly four fifths of them seen just once. This entry is derived from a study of OX40 agonist ivuxolimab in advanced cancers. Study-level results: Both CD4+ and CD8+ T cell populations in blood had undergone clonal expansion by week 6 at 0.1 to 3.0 mg/kg. The authors did not determine the antigen specificity of the expanded peripheral T cells.

This TCR was sampled from an adult with an advanced solid tumor such as melanoma, head and neck, liver or kidney cancer. Source: CD4+ or CD8+ T cells sorted from blood, taken in a trial of the OX40 agonist ivuxolimab. The chain is built from TRBV6-5 and TRBJ2-7; no firm D call. CDR3 in DNA: TGTGCCAGCACCAACGGTCCCTACGAGCAGTACTTC. Encoded protein: CASTNGPYEQYF.